These T cell receptor beta chains were read from a single sample in a study of T-cell memory formation after mild COVID-19. One entry per CDR3 protein, called by TCRdb with MiXCR from the 5' RACE reads. This sample has over 350,000 distinct CDR3 sequences, with 20% to 25% found just once. Sequenced input: PBMCs or a T cell subset sorted from them (not recorded which). These receptor sequences come from an adult woman who had mild COVID-19 (a few samples of this study predate the infection). Cell type and time point are not known. Both conserved end residues are part of each CDR3. Fields, in order: D gene, V gene, clone size, J gene, CDR3 DNA, CDR3 protein. D genes are given only for firm matches. A row's size may be missing; if present it is once, few, many or a size class.

>TRBD2|TRBV7-3|-|TRBJ2-2
TGTGCCAGCAGCCCAACTCTGGGGGGGGGATCGACCACCGGGGAGCTGTTTTTT
CASSPTLGGGSTTGELFF
>-|TRBV7-9|-|TRBJ2-7
TGTGCCAGCAGCTTAACTCCTAGTCGAGACTACGAGCAGTACTTC
CASSLTPSRDYEQYF
>-|TRBV7-9|-|TRBJ2-7
TGTGCCAGCAGCTTAGACCGAGTCTACGAGCAGTACTTC
CASSLDRVYEQYF
>TRBD1|TRBV12-3/TRBV12-4|few|TRBJ2-2
TGTGCCAGCAGTTTCCCCAGATCAGGGACAGCTCCCAAGTACGGGGAGCTGTTTTTT
CASSFPRSGTAPKYGELFF
>TRBD2|TRBV6-5|-|TRBJ2-2
TGTGCCAGCAGTTACTCCCGGACTAGCGGGAGTTCGAAGGAGCTGTTTTTT
CASSYSRTSGSSKELFF
>-|TRBV7-9|-|TRBJ1-2
TGTGCCAGCAGACCCGACAACGGGGCTGTAGTAAACTATGGCTACACCTTC
CASRPDNGAVVNYGYTF
>-|TRBV7-2|few|TRBJ1-2
TGTGCCAGCAGCAAAGGGAGGGTGTCTGGGGCAAGGGATGGCTACACCTTC
CASSKGRVSGARDGYTF
>TRBD2|TRBV7-2|-|TRBJ2-2
TGTGCCAGCAGCTTACTAGCGGGATCAGGGGAGCTGTTTTTT
CASSLLAGSGELFF
>TRBD2|TRBV12-3/TRBV12-4|-|TRBJ2-2
TGTGCCAGCAGTATGGTAGCGGGAGCTACCGGGGAGCTGTTTTTT
CASSMVAGATGELFF
>TRBD2|TRBV12-3/TRBV12-4|few|TRBJ2-2
TGTGCCAGCAGTTCACTCCGGGGTAGCGGGAGGGTCGGGGAGCTGTTTTTT
CASSSLRGSGRVGELFF
>TRBD1|TRBV25-1|many|TRBJ2-6
TGTGCCAGCAGTGAATCCGGGACAGGACGGGCCAACGTCCTGACTTTC
CASSESGTGRANVLTF
>-|TRBV24-1|-|TRBJ2-3
TGTGCCACCAGTGAACCCGGCCACGATAGCACAGATACGCAGTATTTT
CATSEPGHDSTDTQYF
>-|TRBV7-8|-|TRBJ1-2
TGTGCCAGCAGCTTAGACCGGACCAGGGCGCACTATGGCTACACCTTC
CASSLDRTRAHYGYTF
>-|TRBV19|-|TRBJ1-1
TGTGCCAGTAGTATCCGACCAGGTATGAACACTGAAGCTTTCTTT
CASSIRPGMNTEAFF
>TRBD1|TRBV7-6|-|TRBJ2-1
TGTGCCAGCAGCCGCCGGGACAGGGAGGCTTTTTGGGGAGAGCAGTTCTTC
CASSRRDREAFWGEQFF
>-|TRBV6-5|-|TRBJ2-7
TGTGCCAGCAGTTACTCGAAGCAGGGTTCGGAGTACTTC
CASSYSKQGSEYF
>-|TRBV12-3/TRBV12-4|-|TRBJ2-2
TGTGCCAGCAGTTTTAACAGGCCGTTCCAGCCTTACAAGAACACCGGGGAGCTGTTTTTT
CASSFNRPFQPYKNTGELFF
>TRBD2|TRBV5-1|few|TRBJ2-3
TGCGCCAGCAGCGGGACTAGCGGGAACAAAGATACGCAGTATTTT
CASSGTSGNKDTQYF
>-|TRBV6-5|-|TRBJ1-1
TGTGCCAGCAGCAGGCAGGGGACCACTGAAGCTTTCTTT
CASSRQGTTEAFF
>-|TRBV6-5|-|TRBJ1-1
TGTGCCAGCAGTTACGATCGCGGGATGAACACTGAAGCTTTCTTT
CASSYDRGMNTEAFF